This T cell receptor beta chain was retrieved from a study of T cells after yellow fever vaccination. Regarding the study as a whole: Among primary-vaccination clones, most reappeared after the booster, at roughly 95% for CD4 and 85% to 90% for CD8.

This CDR3 contains 14 residues. After removal of 4 bases from V and 7 bases from J, the junction contained 4 bases not matched to a gene. TCRdb used MiXCR to reprocess the 5' RACE reads, holding one entry per CDR3 protein. The profile shows 500,000 to 650,000 distinct CDR3 sequences, roughly a sixth of them singletons. Only a few counts were recorded for this clonotype. Its antigen is unidentified. The receptor's source is a man younger than 30 who received the YFV17D yellow fever vaccine. This rearrangement joins TRBV12-3 or TRBV12-4 to TRBJ1-6; 7 bases map to TRBD1. The specimen was PBMCs, collected about 5 days after the first yellow fever vaccination. CDR3 sequence reads: CASSSRTGNSPLHF. The CDR3 DNA reads TGTGCCAGCAGTTCCCGGACAGGCAATTCACCCCTCCACTTT.